Given below is one T cell receptor (beta chain) in context. Its antigen is as yet unknown. These data come from a study of radiation and T cells in renal cell carcinoma. Study summary: Nephrectomy followed 15 Gy stereotactic body radiation by 4 weeks. The study's findings and limits: In blood, top tumor clones expanded by 2 weeks, shrinking by 4. Pretreatment tumor biopsies were lacking, so baseline clonotypes are unknown.

The repertoire was sequenced with immunoSEQ multiplex PCR; TCRdb's copy has only in-frame clones and lacks some. The sample holds under 55,000 clones, 83% seen once. Germline-derived CDR1 and CDR2 are MNHNS and SASEGT. V shed 4 bases and J shed 3 bases, with 10 bases lying between them. The CDR3 loop spans 13 amino acids. Time point denoted: baseline pretreatment blood. Treatment denoted: 15 Gy SBRT to primary tumor, nephrectomy 4 weeks later. Radiation-treated patients gave blood at baseline, week 2 and week 4. Source: blood, taken from a patient whose treatment included radiotherapy and nephrectomy. This clonotype was obtained from an older woman with renal cell carcinoma. The chain couples TRBV6-1 to TRBJ2-7; D might be TRBD2 (6 bases). CDR3 loop: CASSANSGYEQYF. The CDR3 DNA follows: TGTGCCAGCAGTGCTAATAGCGGCTACGAGCAGTACTTC.